These T cell receptor beta chains were read from a single sample in a study of T cells in Graves' hyperthyroidism and ophthalmopathy. TCRdb processed the multiplex PCR reads anew with MiXCR; each CDR3 protein has one entry. The sample holds around 700,000 distinct CDR3 sequences, roughly a sixth seen once. The sample taken for sequencing was blood. The receptors originated from a woman aged 45-59 years with Graves' hyperthyroidism that later progressed to Graves' ophthalmopathy. CDR3s include the opening cysteine and the closing phenylalanine or tryptophan. Each record gives: V gene, CDR3 protein.

TRBV6-1,CASSVGQSSGEQYF
TRBV9,CASSVGAGSSYEQYF
TRBV20-1,CSAKPAGAVSSYNEQFF
TRBV12-3/TRBV12-4,CASSSASDPQETQYF
TRBV20-1,CSASEVVSRGGEQYF
TRBV7-8,CASSLDERGSTDTQYF
TRBV19,CASSARPGQTNYGYTF
TRBV11-1,CASRPTSGGFSSYEQYF
TRBV2,CASREHPGLSYNEQFF
TRBV7-8,CASSDAGTGGEYNEQFF
TRBV7-9,CASSFWEGSYEQYF
TRBV29-1,CSARTGGGGSPLHF
TRBV2,CASSGQAPDTQYF
TRBV12-3/TRBV12-4,CASSAHGEGSYNSPLHF
TRBV10-2,CASRDLGGGNTGELFF
TRBV2,CASLDRGAGETQYF
TRBV11-2,CASRTGRSEQYF
TRBV15,CATSRAGPTAFNEKLFF
TRBV7-6,CASSLIDGGSGGRETQYF
TRBV18,CASSPMPDTEAFF
TRBV5-1,CASSFEGDGLGAEAFF
TRBV15,CATSRDYIGNEQFF
TRBV12-3/TRBV12-4,CASSPGDRGTYEQYF
TRBV5-4,CASSAIRDSPGEQYF
TRBV12-3/TRBV12-4,CASSLDRVDTEAFF
TRBV19,CASSIARGHIYGYTF
TRBV6-1,CASRNTGGGYTF
TRBV20-1,CNAIQSGDSPLHF
TRBV11-3,CASSLEGTSGRPSYEQYF
TRBV3-1,CASSLLGTGFNEQFF
TRBV29-1,CSAQGQGYEKLFF
TRBV7-9,CASSPRKGLAGISTDTQYF
TRBV20-1,CSTSRDQKTNTEAFF
TRBV11-1,CASSLVRKGSTYNEQFF
TRBV6-1,CASSTEAEAFF
TRBV11-2,CASSARLVTQETQYF
TRBV6-1,CASSGTDQETQYF
TRBV9,CASSVAAGVAIYF
TRBV2,CASSLNGAGDIQYF
TRBV7-9,CASNHGLYTDTQYF
TRBV2,CASSGGEMNTEAFF